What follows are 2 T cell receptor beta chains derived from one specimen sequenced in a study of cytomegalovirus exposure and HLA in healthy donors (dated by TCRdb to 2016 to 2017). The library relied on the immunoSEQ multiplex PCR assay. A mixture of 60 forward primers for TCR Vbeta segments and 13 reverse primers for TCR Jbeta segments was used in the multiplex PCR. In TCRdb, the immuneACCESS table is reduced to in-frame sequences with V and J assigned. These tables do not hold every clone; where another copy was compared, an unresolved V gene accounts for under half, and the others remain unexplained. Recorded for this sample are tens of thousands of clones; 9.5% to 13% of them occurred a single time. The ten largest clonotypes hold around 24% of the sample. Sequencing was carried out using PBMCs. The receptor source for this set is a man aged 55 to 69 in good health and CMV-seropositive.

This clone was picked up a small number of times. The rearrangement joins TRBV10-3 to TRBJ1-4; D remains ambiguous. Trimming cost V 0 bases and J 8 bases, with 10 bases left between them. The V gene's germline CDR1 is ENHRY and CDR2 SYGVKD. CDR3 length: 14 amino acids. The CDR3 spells CAISESRAGEKLFF. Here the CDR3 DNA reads TGTGCCATCAGTGAGTCGAGGGCGGGGGAAAAACTGTTTTTT.

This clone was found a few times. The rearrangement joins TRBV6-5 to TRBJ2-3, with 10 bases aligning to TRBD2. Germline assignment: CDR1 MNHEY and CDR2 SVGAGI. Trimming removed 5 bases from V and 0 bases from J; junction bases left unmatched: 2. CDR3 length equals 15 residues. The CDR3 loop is CASSRTSGSTDTQYF. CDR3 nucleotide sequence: TGTGCCAGCAGTCGGACTAGCGGAAGCACAGATACGCAGTATTTT.